These 5 T cell receptor beta chains share one sample of origin, sequenced in a study of T cell responses to AZD1222 COVID-19 vaccine. Repertoires were generated with immunoSEQ multiplex PCR, while TCRdb's copy carries only in-frame clones and drops some. The profile shows approximately 99,000 clones, just over 90% of them singletons. The source was peripheral blood, collected 28 days after the second AZD1222 dose. These receptors came from an adult who received the AZD1222 COVID-19 vaccine.

The V gene is TRBV7-2, the J gene TRBJ2-7; 8 bases match TRBD2. The CDR3 has 14 residues. The germline V gene encodes CDR1 SGHTA and CDR2 FQGNSA. V gave up 4 bases and J gave up 2 bases; unmatched junction bases: 4. Written as DNA, the CDR3 is TGTGCCAGCAGCTCCACTAGCGGAACCTACGAGCAGTACTTC. Translating gives CASSSTSGTYEQYF.

V gene TRBV19 combines with J gene TRBJ1-2; TRBD1 aligns across 11 bases. Losses at the gene ends were 6 bases for V and 8 bases for J; bases not matched to a gene: 8. Germline CDR1 is LNHDA and CDR2 is SQIVND (reference sequence). CDR3 size: 14 residues. The CDR3 DNA is TGTGCCAGTAGGCGAGGACAGGGGGCGCGAGGCTACACCTTC. Encoded protein: CASRRGQGARGYTF.

The J gene is TRBJ1-2, the V gene TRBV2; a possible D gene is TRBD1 (5 bases). The CDR3 has 12 residues. V was clipped by 1 base and J by 6 bases, with 6 bases between them. The germline gives CDR1 SNHLY, CDR2 FYNNEI. DNA for the CDR3: TGTGCCAGCAGTGAAGACAGGAATGGCTACACCTTC. Translated: CASSEDRNGYTF.

V and J are TRBV5-1 and TRBJ1-1; 7 bases align to TRBD1. V dropped 4 bases and J dropped 4; count of bases not matched to a gene: 13. This CDR3 region has 16 residues. Germline V gives CDR1 SGHRS, CDR2 YFSETQ. This chain's CDR3 is CASSLQTGPRGTEAFF. Written as DNA, the CDR3 is TGCGCCAGCAGCCTACAGACAGGGCCCAGGGGCACTGAAGCTTTCTTT.

V usage is TRBV11-2 and J usage is TRBJ1-3, with D possibly matching TRBD1 (6 bases). The CDR3 loop spans 15 amino acids. V shed 3 bases and J shed 0 bases, with 9 bases lying between them. CDR1 and CDR2 from the germline V gene are SGHAT and FQNNGV. CDR3 region: CASSLDSVSGNTIYF. The DNA of the CDR3 is TGTGCCAGCAGCTTGGACAGCGTCTCTGGAAACACCATATATTTT.